This T cell receptor (beta chain) is drawn from a study of cytomegalovirus exposure and HLA in healthy donors. As for the study in general: Earlier, approximately 110 million unique TCR beta sequences were recovered from approximately 200 million T cells by an analysis.

The study's findings and limits: It emerged from a later analysis that several of the most significant clusters appeared to be linked to common viral pathogens. A later examination showed that TCR association rates differed by HLA locus, with DRB1 most and HLA-C fewest. There were some public TCRs occurring in many donors, but most TCR sequences were rare.

CDR1 and CDR2 (germline): LNHDA, SQIVND (reference sequence). The junction had 5 bases not matched to a gene; V was cut back by 3 bases and J by 2 bases. This CDR3 has 15 amino acids. This clone was counted once. Its target is unknown. This PCR relied on a set of 60 Vbeta primers and 13 Jbeta primers. Sequencing was performed with immunoSEQ multiplex PCR; in TCRdb, only in-frame clones are kept and a portion is missing. Here the sample spans around 150,000 clones, more than 65% being singletons. What was sequenced was PBMCs. This chain connects TRBV19 to TRBJ2-7; the match to TRBD1 covers 9 bases. This receptor was obtained from a woman in her 40s in good health and CMV-seropositive. As DNA, the CDR3 is TGTGCCAGTAGTATGACGGGACAGGGAACCTACGAGCAGTACTTC. The encoded protein is CASSMTGQGTYEQYF.